This T cell receptor beta chain came from a study of CD8+ T cells in alopecia areata (dated by TCRdb to the late 2010s). General notes on the study: The treated patients took part in an open-label pilot trial in which moderate-to-severe alopecia areata was treated with oral tofacitinib at 5 to 10 mg twice daily. Patients received tofacitinib for 6 to 18 months and were then followed off drug for 6 months to check for delayed response and recurrence. For the treated patients, the SALT score, which quantifies what percentage of scalp surface area is affected, served as the measure of disease severity. High-throughput TCRbeta sequencing was used to examine T cell clonal expansion in alopecia areata in both the C3H/HeJ mouse model and human patients. On the human side, TCRbeta sequencing was run on scalp tissue and on sorted CD4+ and CD8+ peripheral blood T cells from healthy controls and from alopecia areata patients with either patchy or totalis/universalis disease. Patients on tofacitinib were biopsied at baseline and after 4 and 24 weeks of treatment, and several of the patients also had a later scalp biopsy. Clonality in the scalp was compared among normal scalp (n=4), patchy alopecia areata scalp (n=8), and alopecia totalis/universalis scalp (n=8). RNA was obtained with the PAXgene miRNA kit for fixed scalp, the miRNeasy kit for PBMCs, and the RNeasy kit for mouse skin. immunoSEQ multiplex PCR using 35 Vbeta forward primers and 13 Jbeta reverse primers was used to amplify TCRbeta CDR3 regions. Overall results and qualifications from the work: Shared TCR sequences between patients were less evident than in mice, which may be partly attributable to HLA diversity in the patient population. During tofacitinib treatment, many expanded lesional clones stuck around in both scalp and blood, and this persistence may partly explain why relapse happens after treatment is stopped. Because the treated cohort was small and included a single nonresponder, larger studies are needed to assess links between baseline CD8+ expansion and response. With tofacitinib, both scalp clonality and the number of expanded CD8+ clones among the top 100 scalp clones went down significantly. Scalp TCR repertoire analysis is complicated because resident alphabeta T cells in normal human skin are also sequenced, whereas mouse skin is dominated by gammadelta T cells. Lesional scalp, especially in alopecia totalis/universalis, showed higher clonality and more expanded CD8+ clones than normal scalp, suggesting antigenic drive.

Library prep was done by the immunoSEQ multiplex PCR assay. RNA was extracted from all samples and reverse transcribed into cDNA as template for TCR sequencing. SuperScript III was used for first-strand cDNA synthesis, primed with a 2:1 mix of oligo-dT and random hexamers. A synthetic immune receptor repertoire was used to assess amplification bias, and residual bias was removed computationally. The published analysis was carried out like this. Raw reads were preprocessed for error removal, and CDR3 was defined according to IMGT conventions as running from the conserved cysteine to phenylalanine. Clonality was calculated as 1 minus Shannon entropy normalized by log2 of the number of productive unique TCRs. Scalp TCRbeta sequences were cross-referenced with sorted blood CD4 and CD8 repertoires so that the CD4 or CD8 identity of scalp clones could be inferred. In TCRdb, the immuneACCESS table is reduced to in-frame sequences with V and J assigned. These tables do not hold every clone; where another copy was compared, an unresolved V gene accounts for under half, and the others remain unexplained. Clone size and the V and J calls come from that table; the DNA yielded D and trimming. The sample data list about 90,000 clones, and 44% of these were observed just once. The ten most abundant clones make up roughly 18% of the sample.

The CDR3 has 11 amino acids, counting the end cysteine and phenylalanine. Only the CDR3 region is kept as DNA, spanning 33 bases read in frame from base 1. As encoded in the germline V gene (reference sequence), CDR1 is DFQATT while CDR2 is SNEGSKA. V drops 0 bases and J drops 7 bases, leaving 6 bases in between. Worth noting for this clone: This receptor's antigen is unknown. Per-base quality was not reported, and no clone a single base away is much larger than it.

What the time point label conveys for this sample: 24 weeks on oral tofacitinib. Read against the paper, the sample's treatment or condition label means: oral pan-JAK inhibitor, 5-10 mg twice daily. Lesional scalp punch biopsies and peripheral blood were obtained from alopecia areata patients. PBMCs were isolated by density centrifugation and stained for CD3, CD4 and CD8, after which CD4+ and CD8+ T cells were sorted on a FACSAria. The source was CD8+ T cells sorted from blood, collected at week 24, from a patient treated with tofacitinib. The chain is encoded by TRBV20-1 joined to TRBJ2-5; no D gene can be assigned with confidence. The sequence was collected from a human donor with alopecia areata. CDR3 sequence: CSARDLGTQYF. The DNA reads as follows: TGCAGTGCTAGAGACCTTGGGACCCAGTACTTC.